This T cell receptor beta chain was sequenced for a study of tumor and adjacent non-tumor tissue in lung cancer. Three rounds of nested PCR, following a modified ARM-PCR protocol, produced the TCRbeta library. TCRdb re-derived calls from the multiplex PCR reads in MiXCR, one entry per CDR3 protein. The sample records about 100,000 distinct CDR3 sequences, around three fifths being singletons. Germline V gene data show CDR1 as MNHEY and CDR2 as SVGAGI. The CDR3 is 15 residues long. In this sample, this clonotype turned up once. Its antigen is still unknown. At one end, the junction sequence differs from germline, possibly due to a read error. Whole-study findings and limits: Top 100 clones took a larger repertoire share in normal lung. Higher tumor TCR diversity was associated with shorter survival. TCR diversity was significantly greater in tumor than normal lung tissue.

RNA was extracted from bulk tissue without any cell sorting. This non-tumor lung sample came from over 3 cm beyond the tumor edge. Sequences were obtained from distant non-tumor lung tissue. The source is a man aged 25 to 40 with non-small cell lung cancer. The gene calls are TRBV6-5 and TRBJ1-5, with TRBD1 as a possible D gene (6 bases). The CDR3 loop reads CAGRVGGHNNQPRYF. In DNA, the CDR3 is TGTGCCGGCAGAGTAGGGGGACACAACAATCAGCCCAGGTATTTT.